This T cell receptor beta chain was captured by sequencing in a study of OX40 agonist ivuxolimab in advanced cancers. Study-wide background: Every 2 weeks, ivuxolimab was infused into the patients intravenously at between 0.01 and 10 mg/kg.

The CDR3 extends over 17 amino acids. Trimming left V 5 bases short and J 1 base short, with 20 bases between. Germline CDR1 reads MGHRA; CDR2 reads YSYEKL. This clone was counted only a few times. Using immunoSEQ multiplex PCR, the repertoire was profiled, and TCRdb retains in-frame clones only, with some absent. The table records 70,000 to 100,000 clones, around 84% of them present only once. The sample was CD4+ or CD8+ T cells sorted from blood, taken in a trial of the OX40 agonist ivuxolimab. The chain has TRBV4-1 and TRBJ2-5; tentatively, D is TRBD1 (5 bases). The clonotype was recovered from an adult with an advanced solid tumor such as melanoma, head and neck, liver or kidney cancer. The CDR3 DNA reads as TGCGCCAGCAGCTCCAACGTCGCGACAGACTCCCAAGAGACCCAGTACTTC. Amino acid sequence: CASSSNVATDSQETQYF.